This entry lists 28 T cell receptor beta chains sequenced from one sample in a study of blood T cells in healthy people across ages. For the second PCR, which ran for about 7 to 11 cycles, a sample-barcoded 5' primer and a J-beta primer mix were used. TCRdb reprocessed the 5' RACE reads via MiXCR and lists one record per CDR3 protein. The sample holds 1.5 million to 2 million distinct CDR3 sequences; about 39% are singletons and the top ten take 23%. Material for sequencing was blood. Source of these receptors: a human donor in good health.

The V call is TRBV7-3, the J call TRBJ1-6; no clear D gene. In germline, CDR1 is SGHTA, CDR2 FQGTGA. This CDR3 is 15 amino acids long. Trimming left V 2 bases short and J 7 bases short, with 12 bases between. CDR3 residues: CASSLVPGLNSPLHF. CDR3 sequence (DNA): TGTGCCAGCAGCTTAGTCCCAGGATTAAATTCACCCCTCCACTTT.

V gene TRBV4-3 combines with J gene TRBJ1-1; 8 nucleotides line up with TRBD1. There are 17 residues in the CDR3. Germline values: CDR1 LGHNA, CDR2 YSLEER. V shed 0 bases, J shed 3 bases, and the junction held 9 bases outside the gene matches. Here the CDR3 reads CASSQDRGRGRDTEAFF. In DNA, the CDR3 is TGCGCCAGCAGCCAAGATCGGGGCAGGGGGCGCGACACTGAAGCTTTCTTT.

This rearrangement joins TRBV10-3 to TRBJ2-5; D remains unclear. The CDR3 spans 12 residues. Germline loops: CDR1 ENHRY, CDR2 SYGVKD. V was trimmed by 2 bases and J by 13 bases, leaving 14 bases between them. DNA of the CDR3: TGTGCCATCAGTGAGACGGCCTCCGGCGGGTACTTC. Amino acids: CAISETASGGYF.

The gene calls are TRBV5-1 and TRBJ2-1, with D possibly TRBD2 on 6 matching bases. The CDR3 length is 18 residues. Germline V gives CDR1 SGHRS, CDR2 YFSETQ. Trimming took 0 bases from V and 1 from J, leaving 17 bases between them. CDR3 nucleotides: TGCGCCAGCAGCTTGGCGGGACTTTTGGTCAGGTCCTACAATGAGCAGTTCTTC. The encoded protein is CASSLAGLLVRSYNEQFF.

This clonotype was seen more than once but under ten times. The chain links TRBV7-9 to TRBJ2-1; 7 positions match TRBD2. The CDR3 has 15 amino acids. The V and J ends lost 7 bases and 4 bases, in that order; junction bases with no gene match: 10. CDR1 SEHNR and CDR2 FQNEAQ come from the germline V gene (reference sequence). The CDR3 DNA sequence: TGTGCCAGCACCACTCAGGGAGGGGTATACAATGAGCAGTTCTTC. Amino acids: CASTTQGGVYNEQFF.

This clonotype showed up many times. The CDR3 loop is CASSSLVATQYF. DNA of the CDR3: TGTGCCAGCAGTAGCCTAGTAGCGACCCAGTACTTC. V is TRBV2 and J is TRBJ2-5; no clear D. The CDR3 sequence is 12 residues long. The germline V gene has CDR1 SNHLY and CDR2 FYNNEI. Trimming cost V 5 bases and J 7 bases, with 11 bases left between them.

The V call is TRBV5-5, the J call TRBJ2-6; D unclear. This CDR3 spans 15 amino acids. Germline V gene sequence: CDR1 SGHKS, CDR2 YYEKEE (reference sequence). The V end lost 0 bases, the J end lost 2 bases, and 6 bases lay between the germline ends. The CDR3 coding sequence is TGTGCCAGCAGCTTGGATTGGGCTGGGGCCAACGTCCTGACTTTC. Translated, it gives CASSLDWAGANVLTF.

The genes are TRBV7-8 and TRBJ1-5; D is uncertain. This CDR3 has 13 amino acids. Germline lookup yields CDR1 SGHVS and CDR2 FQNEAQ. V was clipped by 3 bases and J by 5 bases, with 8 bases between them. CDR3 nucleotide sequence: TGTGCCAGCAGCTTTGTGGGTCATCAGCCCCAGCATTTT. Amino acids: CASSFVGHQPQHF. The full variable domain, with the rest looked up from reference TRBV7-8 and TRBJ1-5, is GAGVSQSPRYKVAKRGQDVALRCDPISGHVSLFWYQQALGQGPEFLTYFQNEAQLDKSGLPSDRFFAERPEGSVSTLKIQRTQQEDSAVYLCASSFVGHQPQHFGDGTRLSIL.

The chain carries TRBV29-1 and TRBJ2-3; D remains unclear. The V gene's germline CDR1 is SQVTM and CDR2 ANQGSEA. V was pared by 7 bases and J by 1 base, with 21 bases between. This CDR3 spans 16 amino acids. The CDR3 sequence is CSADPGVDVRTDTQYF. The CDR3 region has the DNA TGCAGCGCAGACCCTGGGGTTGATGTCCGCACAGATACGCAGTATTTT.

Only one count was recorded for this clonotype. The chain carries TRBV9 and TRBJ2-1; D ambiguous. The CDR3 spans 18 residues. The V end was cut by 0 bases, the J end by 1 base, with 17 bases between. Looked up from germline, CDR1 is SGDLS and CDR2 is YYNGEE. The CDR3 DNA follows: TGTGCCAGCAGCGTAGGAGGCCCTACCGACCTATCCTACAATGAGCAGTTCTTC. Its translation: CASSVGGPTDLSYNEQFF.

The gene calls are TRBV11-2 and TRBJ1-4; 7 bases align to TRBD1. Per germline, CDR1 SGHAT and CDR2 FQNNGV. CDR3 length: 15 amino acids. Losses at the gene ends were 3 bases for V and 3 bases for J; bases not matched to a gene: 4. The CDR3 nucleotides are TGTGCCAGCAGCTTCCGACAGGGACCTAATGAAAAACTGTTTTTT. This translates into CASSFRQGPNEKLFF. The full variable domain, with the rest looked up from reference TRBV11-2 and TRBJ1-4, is EAGVAQSPRYKIIEKRQSVAFWCNPISGHATLYWYQQILGQGPKLLIQFQNNGVVDDSQLPKDRFSAERLKGVDSTLKIQPAKLEDSAVYLCASSFRQGPNEKLFFGSGTQLSVL.

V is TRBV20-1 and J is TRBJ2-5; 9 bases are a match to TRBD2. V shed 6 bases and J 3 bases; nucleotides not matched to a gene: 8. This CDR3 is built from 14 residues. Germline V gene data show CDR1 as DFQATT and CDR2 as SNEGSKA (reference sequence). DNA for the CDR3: TGCAGTGCCCTCCGCGGGGGGGCGGAAGAGACCCAGTACTTC. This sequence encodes CSALRGGAEETQYF.

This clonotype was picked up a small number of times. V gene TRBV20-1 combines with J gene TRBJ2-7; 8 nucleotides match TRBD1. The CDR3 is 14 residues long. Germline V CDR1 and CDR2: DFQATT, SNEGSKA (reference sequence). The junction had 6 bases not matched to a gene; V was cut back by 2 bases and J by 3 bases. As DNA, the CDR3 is TGCAGTGCTAGAAGACAGGGGTGGATCTACGAGCAGTACTTC. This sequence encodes CSARRQGWIYEQYF.

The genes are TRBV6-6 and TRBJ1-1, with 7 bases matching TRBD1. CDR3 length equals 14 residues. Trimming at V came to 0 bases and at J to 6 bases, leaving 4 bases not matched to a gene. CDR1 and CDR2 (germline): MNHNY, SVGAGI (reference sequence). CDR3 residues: CASSYSTGTAEAFF. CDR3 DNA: TGTGCCAGCAGTTACTCGACCGGGACAGCTGAAGCTTTCTTT.

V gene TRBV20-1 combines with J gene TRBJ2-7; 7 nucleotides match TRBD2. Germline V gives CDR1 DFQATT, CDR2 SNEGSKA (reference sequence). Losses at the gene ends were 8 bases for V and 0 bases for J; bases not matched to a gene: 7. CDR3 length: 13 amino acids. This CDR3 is CSRWRGSSYEQYF. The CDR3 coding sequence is TGCAGTCGCTGGCGGGGGAGCTCCTACGAGCAGTACTTC.

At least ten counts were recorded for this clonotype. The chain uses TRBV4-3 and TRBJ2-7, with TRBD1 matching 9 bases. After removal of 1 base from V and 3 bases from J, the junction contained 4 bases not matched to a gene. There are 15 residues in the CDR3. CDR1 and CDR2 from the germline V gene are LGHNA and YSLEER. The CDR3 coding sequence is TGCGCCAGCAGCCAAGGTCCGGGACAGGGCTACGAGCAGTACTTC. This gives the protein CASSQGPGQGYEQYF.

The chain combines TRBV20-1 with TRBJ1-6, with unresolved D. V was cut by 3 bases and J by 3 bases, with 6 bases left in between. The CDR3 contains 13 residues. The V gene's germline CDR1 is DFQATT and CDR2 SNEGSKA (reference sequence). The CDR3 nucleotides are TGCAGTGCTAGTGTAGGCTATAATTCACCCCTCCACTTT. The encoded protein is CSASVGYNSPLHF.

The CDR3 DNA reads as TGTGCCAGCACAATTAATGAGGACAGGCTTAACTATGGCTACACCTTC. Amino acid sequence: CASTINEDRLNYGYTF. The V call is TRBV7-9, the J call TRBJ1-2; TRBD1 matches 7 bases. Germline CDR1 reads SEHNR; CDR2 reads FQNEAQ (reference sequence). J was trimmed by 1 base and V by 7 bases; bases with no gene match: 12. This CDR3 region has 16 residues.

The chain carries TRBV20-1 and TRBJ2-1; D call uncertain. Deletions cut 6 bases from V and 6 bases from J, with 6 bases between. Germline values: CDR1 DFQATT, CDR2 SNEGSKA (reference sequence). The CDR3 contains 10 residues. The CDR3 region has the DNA TGCAGTGCCCCCCTCAATGAGCAGTTCTTC. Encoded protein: CSAPLNEQFF.

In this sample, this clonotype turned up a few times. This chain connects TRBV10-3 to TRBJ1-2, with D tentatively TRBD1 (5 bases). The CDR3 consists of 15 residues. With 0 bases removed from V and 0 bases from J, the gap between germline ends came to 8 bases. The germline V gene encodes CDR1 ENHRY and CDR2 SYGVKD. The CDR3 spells CAISESTASNYGYTF. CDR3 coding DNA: TGTGCCATCAGTGAGTCGACAGCATCTAACTATGGCTACACCTTC.

The CDR3 reads CASSYSPDRDQPQHF. CDR3 in DNA: TGTGCCAGCAGTTACTCTCCGGACCGAGATCAGCCCCAGCATTTT. This chain joins TRBV6-6 and TRBJ1-5; the D is unclear. CDR1 is MNHNY, CDR2 SVGAGI, per germline (reference sequence). CDR3 length: 15 residues. The ends were cut back, 0 bases at V and 5 bases at J, with 11 bases in the middle.

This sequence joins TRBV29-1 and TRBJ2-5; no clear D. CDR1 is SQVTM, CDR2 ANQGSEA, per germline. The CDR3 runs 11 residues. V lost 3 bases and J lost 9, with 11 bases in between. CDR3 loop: CSVEKELAQYF. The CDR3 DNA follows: TGCAGCGTTGAGAAGGAGCTTGCCCAGTACTTC. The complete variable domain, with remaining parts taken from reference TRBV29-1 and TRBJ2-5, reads SAVISQKPSRDICQRGTSLTIQCQVDSQVTMMFWYRQQPGQSLTLIATANQGSEATYESGFVIDKFPISRPNLTFSTLTVSNMSPEDSSIYLCSVEKELAQYFGPGTRLLVL.

CDR3 coding DNA: TGTGCCAGCAGCCCCTGGGGACAGGGCCAAAACATTCGGTACTTC. This translates into CASSPWGQGQNIRYF. The chain carries TRBV7-9 and TRBJ2-7; TRBD1 matches at 9 bases. Germline CDR1 reads SEHNR; CDR2 reads FQNEAQ (reference sequence). V dropped 5 bases and J dropped 12; count of bases not matched to a gene: 17. This CDR3 is built from 15 residues.

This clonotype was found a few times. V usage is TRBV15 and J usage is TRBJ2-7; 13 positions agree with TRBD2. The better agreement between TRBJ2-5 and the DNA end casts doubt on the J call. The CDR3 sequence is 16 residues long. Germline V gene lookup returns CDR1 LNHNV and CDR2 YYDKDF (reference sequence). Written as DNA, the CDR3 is TGTGCCACCAGCAGAGATATGACTAGCGGGGGGGAGACCCAGTACTTC. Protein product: CATSRDMTSGGETQYF.

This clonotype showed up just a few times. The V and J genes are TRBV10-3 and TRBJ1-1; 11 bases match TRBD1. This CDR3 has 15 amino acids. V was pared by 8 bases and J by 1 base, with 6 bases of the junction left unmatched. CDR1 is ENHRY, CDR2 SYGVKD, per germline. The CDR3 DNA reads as TGTGCCATCGGCGGACAGGGGGCGAAGAACACTGAAGCTTTCTTT. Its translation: CAIGGQGAKNTEAFF.

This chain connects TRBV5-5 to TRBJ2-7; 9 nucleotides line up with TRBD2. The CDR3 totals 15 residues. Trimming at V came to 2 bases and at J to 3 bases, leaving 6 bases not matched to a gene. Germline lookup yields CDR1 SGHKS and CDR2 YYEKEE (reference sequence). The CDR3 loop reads CASSFPGTSYYEQYF. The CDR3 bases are TGTGCCAGCAGCTTCCCCGGGACTAGCTACTACGAGCAGTACTTC.

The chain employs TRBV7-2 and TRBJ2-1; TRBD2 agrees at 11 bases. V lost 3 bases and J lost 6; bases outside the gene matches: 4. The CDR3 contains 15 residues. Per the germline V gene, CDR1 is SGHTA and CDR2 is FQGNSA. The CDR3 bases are TGTGCCAGCAGCTTTCTAGCGGGGGGCCTCAATGAGCAGTTCTTC. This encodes CASSFLAGGLNEQFF.

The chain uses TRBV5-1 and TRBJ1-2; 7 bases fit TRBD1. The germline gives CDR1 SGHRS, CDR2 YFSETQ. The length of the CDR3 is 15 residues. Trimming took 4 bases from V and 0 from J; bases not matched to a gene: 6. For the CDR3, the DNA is TGCGCCAGCAGCCCCGGGGACAGATCTAACTATGGCTACACCTTC. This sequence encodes CASSPGDRSNYGYTF. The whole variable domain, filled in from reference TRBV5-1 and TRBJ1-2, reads KAGVTQTPRYLIKTRGQQVTLSCSPISGHRSVSWYQQTPGQGLQFLFEYFSETQRNKGNFPGRFSGRQFSNSRSEMNVSTLELGDSALYLCASSPGDRSNYGYTFGSGTRLTVV.